The rows below give T cell receptor beta chains drawn from one sample of a study of blood T cell repertoires in COVID-19. This table comes from immunoSEQ multiplex PCR, and its TCRdb copy is limited to in-frame clones, with some not included. The sample has 330,000 or so clones; 88% are singletons. Source material: PBMCs or T cells enriched from blood (not recorded which). These receptors were collected from a woman in her 30s who had been exposed to COVID-19. The CDR3 runs from the conserved cysteine through the conserved F or W. Each record gives: V gene, J gene, CDR3 protein.

TRBV2,TRBJ1-5,CASTRTGGRGQPQHF
TRBV30,TRBJ1-1,CAWTTGLEGTEAFF
TRBV6-4,TRBJ2-1,CASSDGFGGSGEQFF
TRBV7-8,TRBJ2-7,CASSTRGEYEQYF
TRBV6-5,TRBJ1-3,CASNDRGSGNTIYF
TRBV10-1,TRBJ2-5,CASSDTGRETQYF
TRBV29-1,TRBJ2-7,CSVREDGSSYEQYF
TRBV28,TRBJ2-7,CASSRPLAAGYEQYF
TRBV18,TRBJ2-7,CASSPNRDSSFYEQYF
TRBV27,TRBJ2-7,CATGTLYEQYF
TRBV3-1/TRBV3-2,TRBJ2-5,CASSPWTGQMFETQYF
TRBV28,TRBJ2-7,CASRLADSYEQYF
TRBV27,TRBJ1-5,CASSSRGYSNQPQHF
TRBV3-1/TRBV3-2,TRBJ1-2,CASSLDWRDGYTF
TRBV7-9,TRBJ1-6,CASSQALDSPLHF
TRBV5-1,TRBJ2-5,CASSLVAGGQETQYF
TRBV11-3,TRBJ2-1,CASHGGSLPYNEQFF
TRBV10-1,TRBJ2-1,CASSDLLAGNRGEQFF
TRBV7-8,TRBJ1-6,CASSVSGTVGDSPLHF
TRBV28,TRBJ1-5,CASSLAGGNQPQHF
TRBV4-1,TRBJ1-1,CASSLEGLLNTEAFF
TRBV5-1,TRBJ1-1,CASSLNRDTEAFF
TRBV30,TRBJ2-7,CAWTLGGRAGYEQYF
TRBV28,TRBJ2-5,CASSGDRDLLETQYF
TRBV5-1,TRBJ2-7,CATTYGRDSKQYF
TRBV5-4,TRBJ2-7,CASSPRTSGSYEQYF
TRBV19,TRBJ1-3,CASSIRGPGNTIYF
TRBV4-2,TRBJ2-7,CASSPGDRGDTYEQYF
TRBV19,TRBJ1-1,CASGSRGRTGNTEAFF
TRBV6-5,TRBJ2-5,CASALEGRGGETQYF
TRBV28,TRBJ1-3,CASRPVFSGNTIYF
TRBV10-3,TRBJ2-1,CAISESLSGDLNEQFF
TRBV29-1,TRBJ1-2,CSVGGGTGPLGPNYGYTF
TRBV28,TRBJ2-7,CASSVLSYEQYF
TRBV7-9,TRBJ2-7,CASSPRDNSYEQYF
TRBV6-5,TRBJ2-2,CASSPTGLDTGELFF
TRBV5-4,TRBJ1-4,CASSHAGSEKLFF
TRBV6-5,TRBJ1-1,CASSYSIVDMNTEAFF
TRBV10-3,TRBJ1-6,CAIREQQGAGSPLHF
TRBV5-1,TRBJ1-4,CASSAQPGTNEKLFF
TRBV18,TRBJ2-2,CASSPKGQGGPGELFF